These T cell receptor beta chains were read from a single sample in a study of blood T cells in healthy people across ages. TCRdb redid the calling of the 5' RACE reads with MiXCR, one entry per CDR3 protein. The sample has 630,000 or so distinct CDR3 sequences; less than 35% are singletons. Sequenced sample: blood. The receptors shown here come from a woman of 80 years or more in good health. Each CDR3 is given without its conserved first and last residue. Clone size is shown for a subset of rows, as once, few, many or a class of expanded clone.

>many|TRBV3-1|TRBJ2-1
ASSQDLRNEQF
>few|TRBV2|TRBJ1-4
ASAPTDGNEKLF
>few|TRBV20-1|TRBJ1-1
SARLRQGRHTEAF
>many|TRBV20-1|TRBJ1-1
SVPREGGPNTEAF
>many|TRBV20-1|TRBJ2-3
SATTRKLDTQY
>few|TRBV29-1|TRBJ2-6
SVERAETSRLSGANVRT
>few|TRBV19|TRBJ2-7
ASTQGGPSYEQY
>many|TRBV28|TRBJ2-7
ASSSLAGNSYEQY
>-|TRBV6-2/TRBV6-3|TRBJ1-2
ASSYAGRVYGYT
>many|TRBV7-2|TRBJ1-4
ASSLEGRVGEKLF